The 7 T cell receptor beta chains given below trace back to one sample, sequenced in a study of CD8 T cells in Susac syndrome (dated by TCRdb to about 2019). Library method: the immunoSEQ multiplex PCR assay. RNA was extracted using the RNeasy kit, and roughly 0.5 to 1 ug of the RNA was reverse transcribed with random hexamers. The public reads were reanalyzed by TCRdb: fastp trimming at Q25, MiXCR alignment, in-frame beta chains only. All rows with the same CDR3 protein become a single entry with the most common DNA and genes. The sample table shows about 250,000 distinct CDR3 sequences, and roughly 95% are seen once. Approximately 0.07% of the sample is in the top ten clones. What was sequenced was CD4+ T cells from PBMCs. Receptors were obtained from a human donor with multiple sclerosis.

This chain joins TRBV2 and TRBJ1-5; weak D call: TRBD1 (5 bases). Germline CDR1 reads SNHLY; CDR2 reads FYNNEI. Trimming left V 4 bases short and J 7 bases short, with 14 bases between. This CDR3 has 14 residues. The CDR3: CASSVGQGEQPQHF. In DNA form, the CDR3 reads TGTGCCAGCAGTGTTGGTCAGGGAGAACAGCCCCAGCATTTT.

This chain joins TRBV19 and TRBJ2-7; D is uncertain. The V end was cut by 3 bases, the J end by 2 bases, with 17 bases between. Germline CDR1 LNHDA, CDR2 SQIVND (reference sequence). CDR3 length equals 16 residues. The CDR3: CASSIRVPPSTYEQYV. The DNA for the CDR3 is TGTGCCAGTAGTATTCGGGTTCCACCGTCCACCTACGAGCAGTACGTC.

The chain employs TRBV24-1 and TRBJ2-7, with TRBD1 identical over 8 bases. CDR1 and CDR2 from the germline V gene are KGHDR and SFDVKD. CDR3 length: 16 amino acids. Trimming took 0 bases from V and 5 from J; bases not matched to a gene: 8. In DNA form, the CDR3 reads TGTGCCACCAGTGATTTGGACAGGGGAGTTTTTGACGAGCAGTACGTC. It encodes CATSDLDRGVFDEQYV.

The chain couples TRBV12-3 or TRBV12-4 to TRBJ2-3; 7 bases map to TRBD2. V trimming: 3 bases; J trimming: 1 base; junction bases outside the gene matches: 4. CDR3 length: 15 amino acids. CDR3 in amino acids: CASSFSTSGTDTQYF. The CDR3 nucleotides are TGTGCCAGCAGTTTTTCCACTAGCGGCACAGATACGCAGTATTTT.

CDR3 amino acids: CASSELGTQQETQYF. The CDR3 DNA reads TGTGCCAGCAGTGAATTGGGGACTCAACAAGAGACCCAGTACTTC. The chain is built from TRBV6-1 and TRBJ2-5; D perhaps matches TRBD2 (6 bases). From germline, CDR1 is MNHNS and CDR2 SASEGT. The CDR3 length is 15 residues. Trimming stripped 2 bases from V and 2 bases from J, with 12 bases between.

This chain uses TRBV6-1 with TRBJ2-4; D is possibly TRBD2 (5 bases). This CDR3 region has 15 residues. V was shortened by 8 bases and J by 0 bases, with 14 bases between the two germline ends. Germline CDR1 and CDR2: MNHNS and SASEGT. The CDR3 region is CASGEPGLAKNIQYF. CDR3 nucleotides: TGTGCCAGCGGGGAACCCGGACTAGCCAAAAACATTCAGTACTTC.

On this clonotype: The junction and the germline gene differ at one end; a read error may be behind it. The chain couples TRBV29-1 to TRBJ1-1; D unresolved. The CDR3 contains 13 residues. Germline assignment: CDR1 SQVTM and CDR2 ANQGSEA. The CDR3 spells CSVVRPLNTKAFF. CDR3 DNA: TGCAGCGTTGTACGGCCGTTGAACACTAAAGCTTTCTTT.